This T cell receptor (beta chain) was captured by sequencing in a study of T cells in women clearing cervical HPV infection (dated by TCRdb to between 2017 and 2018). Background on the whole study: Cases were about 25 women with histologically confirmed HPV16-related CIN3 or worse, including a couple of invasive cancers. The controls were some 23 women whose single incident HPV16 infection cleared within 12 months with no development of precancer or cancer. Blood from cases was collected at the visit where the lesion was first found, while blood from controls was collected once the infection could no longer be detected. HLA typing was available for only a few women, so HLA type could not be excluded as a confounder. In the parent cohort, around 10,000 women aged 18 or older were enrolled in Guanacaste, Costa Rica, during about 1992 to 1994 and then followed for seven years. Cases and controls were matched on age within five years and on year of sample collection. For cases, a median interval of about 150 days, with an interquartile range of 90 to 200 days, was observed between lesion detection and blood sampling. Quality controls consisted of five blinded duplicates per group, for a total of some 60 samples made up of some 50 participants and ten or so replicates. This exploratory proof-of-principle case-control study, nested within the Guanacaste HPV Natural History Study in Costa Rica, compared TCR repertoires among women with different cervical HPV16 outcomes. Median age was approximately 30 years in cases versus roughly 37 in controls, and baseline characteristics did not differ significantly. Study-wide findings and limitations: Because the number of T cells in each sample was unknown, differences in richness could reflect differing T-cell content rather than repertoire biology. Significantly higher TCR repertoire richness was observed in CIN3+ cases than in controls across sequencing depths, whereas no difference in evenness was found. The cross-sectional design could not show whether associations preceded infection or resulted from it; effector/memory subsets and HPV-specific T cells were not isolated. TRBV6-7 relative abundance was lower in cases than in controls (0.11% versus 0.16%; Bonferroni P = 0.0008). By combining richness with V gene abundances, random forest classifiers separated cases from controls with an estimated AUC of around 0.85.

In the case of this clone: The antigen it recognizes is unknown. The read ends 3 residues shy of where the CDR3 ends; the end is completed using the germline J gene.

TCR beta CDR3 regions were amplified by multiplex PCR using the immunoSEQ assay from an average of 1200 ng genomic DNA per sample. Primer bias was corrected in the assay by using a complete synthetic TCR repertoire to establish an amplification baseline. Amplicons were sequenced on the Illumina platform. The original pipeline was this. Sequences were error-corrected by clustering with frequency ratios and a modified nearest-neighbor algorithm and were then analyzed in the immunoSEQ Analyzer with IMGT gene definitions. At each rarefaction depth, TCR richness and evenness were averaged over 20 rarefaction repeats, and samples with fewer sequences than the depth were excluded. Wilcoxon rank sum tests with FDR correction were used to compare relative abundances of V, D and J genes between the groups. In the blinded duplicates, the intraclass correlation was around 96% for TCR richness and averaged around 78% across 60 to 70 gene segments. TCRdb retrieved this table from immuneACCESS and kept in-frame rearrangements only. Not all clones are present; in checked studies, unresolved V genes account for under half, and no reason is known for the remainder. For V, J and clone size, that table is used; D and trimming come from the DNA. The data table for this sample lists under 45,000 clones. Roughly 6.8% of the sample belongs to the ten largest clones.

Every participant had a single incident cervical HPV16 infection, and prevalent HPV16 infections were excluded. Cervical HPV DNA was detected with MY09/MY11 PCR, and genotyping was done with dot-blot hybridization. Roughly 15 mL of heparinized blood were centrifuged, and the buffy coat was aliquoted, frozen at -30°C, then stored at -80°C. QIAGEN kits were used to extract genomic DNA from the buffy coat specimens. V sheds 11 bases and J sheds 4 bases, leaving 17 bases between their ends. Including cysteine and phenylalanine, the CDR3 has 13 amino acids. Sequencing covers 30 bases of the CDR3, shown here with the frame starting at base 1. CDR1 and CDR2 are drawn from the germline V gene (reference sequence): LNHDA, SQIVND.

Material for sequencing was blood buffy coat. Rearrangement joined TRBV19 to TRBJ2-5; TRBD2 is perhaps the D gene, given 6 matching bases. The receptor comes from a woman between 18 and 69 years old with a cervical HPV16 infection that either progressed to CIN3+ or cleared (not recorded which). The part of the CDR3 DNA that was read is TGTGCCGCCGGGGCGGGGTCGGGAGAGACC. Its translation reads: CAAGAGSGET. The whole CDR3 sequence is CAAGAGSGETQYF. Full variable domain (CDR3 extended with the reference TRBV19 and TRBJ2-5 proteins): DGGITQSPKYLFRKEGQNVTLSCEQNLNHDAMYWYRQDPGQGLRLIYYSQIVNDFQKGDIAEGYSVSREKKESFPLTVTSAQKNPTAFYLCAAGAGSGETQYFGPGTRLLVL.